The 12 T cell receptor beta chains presented below share a single source sample, sequenced in a study of CD8+ T cells in alopecia areata. Sequencing used cDNA as its template, made by extracting RNA and reverse transcribing it. TCRdb keeps only in-frame clones here, not all; method: immunoSEQ multiplex PCR. The profile shows 61,000 or so clones, around 96% of them singletons. The sequencing here drew on CD8+ T cells sorted from blood, taken at week 0. The receptor set was obtained from a human donor with alopecia areata.

The V call is TRBV7-2, the J call TRBJ1-5; D might be TRBD1 (5 bases). V lost 0 bases and J lost 6, with 15 bases in between. Germline V gene data show CDR1 as SGHTA and CDR2 as FQGNSA. CDR3 length: 16 amino acids. The CDR3 DNA reads as TGTGCCAGCAGCTTAGCCGGACGCAGGGCGGGTCAGCCCCAGCATTTT. Translation: CASSLAGRRAGQPQHF.

This clone was seen just once. V is TRBV13 and J is TRBJ2-7; tentatively, D is TRBD2 (6 bases). Trimming shortened V by 5 bases and J by 3 bases, and 17 bases separated the two germline ends. The germline V gene has CDR1 PRHDT and CDR2 FYEKMQ (reference sequence). The length of the CDR3 is 15 residues. The CDR3 here is CASSHSGTDDYEQYF. The CDR3 DNA reads TGTGCCAGCAGCCACTCCGGGACTGATGACTACGAGCAGTACTTC.

This rearrangement joins TRBV7-9 to TRBJ2-5; D is perhaps TRBD1 or TRBD2 (5 bases each). V gave up 5 bases and J gave up 2 bases, with 9 bases separating them. The CDR3 length is 13 residues. The germline V gene encodes CDR1 SEHNR and CDR2 FQNEAQ (reference sequence). CDR3 nucleotides: TGTGCCAGCAGCCGAGGGGCGCAAGAGACCCAGTACTTC. Protein: CASSRGAQETQYF.

The chain recombines TRBV30 with TRBJ2-7, with D tentatively TRBD2 (6 bases). The germline gives CDR1 GTSNPN, CDR2 SVGIG (reference sequence). V was cut by 0 bases and J by 0 bases, with 12 bases left in between. CDR3 length: 15 amino acids. Written as DNA, the CDR3 is TGTGCCTGGAGTGTCGGTCTAGCGAGCTCCTACGAGCAGTACTTC. It encodes CAWSVGLASSYEQYF.

The gene calls are TRBV5-1 and TRBJ1-2; unclear D gene. This CDR3 contains 13 residues. Germline CDR1 SGHRS, CDR2 YFSETQ. V was clipped by 1 base and J by 3 bases, with 7 bases between them. This CDR3 is CASSLSGDYGYTF. CDR3 nucleotide sequence: TGCGCCAGCAGCTTGTCGGGTGACTATGGCTACACCTTC.

V usage is TRBV4-1 and J usage is TRBJ2-5, with D uncertain. Per germline, CDR1 MGHRA and CDR2 YSYEKL. The CDR3 is made up of 14 amino acids. Trimming took off 0 bases at V and 5 bases at J, with 10 bases between the two ends. CDR3 DNA: TGCGCCAGCAGCCAAGATGGTCCTAGGGAGACCCAGTACTTC. It yields the protein CASSQDGPRETQYF.

The V call is TRBV7-2, the J call TRBJ1-4; 7 nucleotides agree with TRBD1. Germline V CDR1 and CDR2: SGHTA, FQGNSA. The CDR3 sequence is 15 residues long. Trimming removed 4 bases from V and 7 bases from J; junction bases left unmatched: 9. The CDR3 region is CASSSRQGGVEKLFF. The CDR3 region has the DNA TGTGCCAGCAGCTCTCGACAGGGAGGGGTTGAAAAACTGTTTTTT.

The chain employs TRBV7-9 and TRBJ2-3; perhaps D is TRBD1 or TRBD2 (5 bases each). Germline V gene data show CDR1 as SEHNR and CDR2 as FQNEAQ (reference sequence). V lost 5 bases to trimming and J lost 0 bases, with 15 bases between them. The CDR3 has 16 amino acids. CDR3: CASSPTRGVSTDTQYF. The CDR3 DNA sequence: TGTGCCAGCAGCCCCACCAGAGGGGTCAGCACAGATACGCAGTATTTT.

The chain combines TRBV27 with TRBJ2-7; possibly TRBD2 for D (5 bases). The CDR3 has 13 amino acids. V gave up 6 bases and J gave up 7 bases, with 16 bases separating them. Germline V gene data show CDR1 as MNHEY and CDR2 as SMNVEV (reference sequence). CDR3 sequence reads: CASSLFAGEEQYF. The CDR3 DNA is TGTGCCAGCAGCCTCTTCGCCGGGGAGGAGCAGTACTTC.

The chain employs TRBV5-1 and TRBJ2-7; 8 bases are a match to TRBD2. V was pared by 2 bases and J by 6 bases, with 7 bases of the junction left unmatched. Germline loops: CDR1 SGHRS, CDR2 YFSETQ. The CDR3 is 14 amino acids. CDR3 DNA: TGCGCCAGCAGCTTAAAGCGGGGGCCCTCCGAGCAGTACTTC. Translating it yields CASSLKRGPSEQYF.

The chain recombines TRBV27 with TRBJ2-7; a weak D match, TRBD1 (5 bases). CDR1 and CDR2 (germline): MNHEY, SMNVEV (reference sequence). The CDR3 contains 13 residues. V shed 6 bases and J shed 4 bases, with 13 bases lying between them. The DNA for the CDR3 is TGTGCCAGCAGGAAACTACAGGAATACGAGCAGTACTTC. It specifies CASRKLQEYEQYF.

The chain has TRBV6-5 and TRBJ2-2, with D possibly matching TRBD2 (5 bases). Germline V gene sequence: CDR1 MNHEY, CDR2 SVGAGI. The CDR3 consists of 14 residues. V gave up 2 bases and J gave up 5 bases, with 9 bases separating them. The CDR3 spells CASSYGTGTGELFF. The CDR3 coding sequence is TGTGCCAGCAGTTACGGAACGGGGACCGGGGAGCTGTTTTTT.